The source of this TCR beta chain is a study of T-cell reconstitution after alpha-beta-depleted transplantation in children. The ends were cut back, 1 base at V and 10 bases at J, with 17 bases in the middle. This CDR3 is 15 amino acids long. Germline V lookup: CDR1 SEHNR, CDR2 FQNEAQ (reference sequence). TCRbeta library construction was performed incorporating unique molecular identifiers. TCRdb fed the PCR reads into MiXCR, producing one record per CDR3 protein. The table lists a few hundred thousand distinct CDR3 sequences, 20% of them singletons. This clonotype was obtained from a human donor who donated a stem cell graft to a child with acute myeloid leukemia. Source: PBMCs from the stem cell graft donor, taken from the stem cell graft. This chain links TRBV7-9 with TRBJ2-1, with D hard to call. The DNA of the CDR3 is TGTGCCAGCAGCTTAGGGCCGGGCCCCTTGGGCGAGCAGTTCTTC. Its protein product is CASSLGPGPLGEQFF. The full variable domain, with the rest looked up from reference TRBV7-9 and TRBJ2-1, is DTGVSQNPRHKITKRGQNVTFRCDPISEHNRLYWYRQTLGQGPEFLTYFQNEAQLEKSRLLSDRFSAERPKGSFSTLEIQRTEQGDSAMYLCASSLGPGPLGEQFFGPGTRLTVL.